One sample yielded the 22 T cell receptor beta chains listed below, sequenced in a study of beta chain features in type 1 diabetes. Study-wide results and caveats: Across all four CD4+ subsets, people with type 1 diabetes showed modestly shorter TCRB CDR3s.

These TCRs are of unknown antigen specificity. Isolated RNA was reverse transcribed in full, so expressed TCRB transcripts were sequenced. Method: immunoSEQ multiplex PCR; TCRdb's copy keeps in-frame clones and lacks some. The data show some 700,000 clones, around 15% seen once. The source material was naive CD4+ T cells from blood. These receptors were collected from a young man with type 1 diabetes.

DNA of the CDR3: TGTGCCAGCAGTTACGGCCATCAGCCCCAGCATTTT. As protein: CASSYGHQPQHF. The chain combines TRBV28 with TRBJ1-5; no reliable D call. The germline gives CDR1 MDHEN, CDR2 SYDVKM. V gave up 4 bases and J gave up 5 bases, with 6 bases separating them. The CDR3 has 12 residues.

This clone was counted between two and nine times. The chain carries TRBV6-1 and TRBJ1-5, with D uncertain. CDR1 MNHNS and CDR2 SASEGT come from the germline V gene. The CDR3 is made up of 16 amino acids. With 0 bases removed from V and 3 bases from J, the gap between germline ends came to 12 bases. CDR3 nucleotides: TGTGCCAGCAGTGAAGCGATGAGCAGGACCAATCAGCCCCAGCATTTT. This sequence encodes CASSEAMSRTNQPQHF.

In this sample, this clone turned up a few times. This chain joins TRBV11-3 and TRBJ1-1; D is undetermined. The CDR3 length is 14 residues. V shed 3 bases and J shed 0 bases, with 8 bases lying between them. Germline loops: CDR1 SGHNT, CDR2 YENEEA. CDR3 DNA: TGTGCCAGCAGCTTGAGTGTCATGAACACTGAAGCTTTCTTT. This sequence encodes CASSLSVMNTEAFF.

This chain connects TRBV9 to TRBJ2-1; the match to TRBD1 covers 9 bases. The J segment lost 5 bases and the V segment lost 4 bases, leaving 22 bases of the junction unmatched. This CDR3 contains 20 residues. Per germline, CDR1 SGDLS and CDR2 YYNGEE. The CDR3 coding sequence is TGTGCCAGCAGCCCTGAGTGGACGTCCCGGGACAGGGAAAGGAACAATGAGCAGTTCTTC. Translation: CASSPEWTSRDRERNNEQFF.

CDR3 region: CASTSNPLSTDTQYF. The DNA for the CDR3 is TGTGCCAGCACCTCCAATCCCCTGAGCACAGATACGCAGTATTTT. The rearrangement links TRBV7-3 to TRBJ2-3; D call uncertain. This CDR3 region has 15 residues. Germline values: CDR1 SGHTA, CDR2 FQGTGA. The V end lost 7 bases, the J end lost 0 bases, and 14 bases lay between the germline ends.

This clone was observed a few times. This chain links TRBV30 with TRBJ1-5; possibly TRBD1 for D (6 bases). Per the germline V gene, CDR1 is GTSNPN and CDR2 is SVGIG (reference sequence). The CDR3 length is 15 residues. V dropped 3 bases and J dropped 4 bases, with 16 bases sitting between them. The CDR3 DNA sequence: TGTGCCTGGAGAGAAACACAGGGAGGAAATCAGCCCCAGCATTTT. The encoded protein is CAWRETQGGNQPQHF.

This clone was seen a few times. This chain uses TRBV7-9 with TRBJ2-5; no definite D call. This CDR3 has 13 amino acids. The germline gives CDR1 SEHNR, CDR2 FQNEAQ (reference sequence). The V end was cut by 1 base, the J end by 3 bases, with 6 bases between. CDR3 bases: TGTGCCAGCAGCTTAGGGCAGAAAGAGACCCAGTACTTC. Amino acids: CASSLGQKETQYF.

This sequence joins TRBV30 and TRBJ1-1, with TRBD1 matching 8 bases. Losses at the gene ends were 2 bases for V and 4 bases for J; bases not matched to a gene: 3. Germline V gene data show CDR1 as GTSNPN and CDR2 as SVGIG (reference sequence). CDR3 length: 13 amino acids. Here the CDR3 reads CAWSKTGGTEAFF. CDR3 DNA sequence: TGTGCCTGGAGTAAAACAGGGGGCACTGAAGCTTTCTTT.

A few counts support this clone. The chain is built from TRBV6-1 and TRBJ2-2; 10 bases fit TRBD1. The V segment lost 3 bases and the J segment 3 bases; nucleotides outside the gene matches: 1. The germline gives CDR1 MNHNS, CDR2 SASEGT. This CDR3 is built from 15 residues. The CDR3 DNA reads as TGTGCCAGCAGTGACGGGACAGGGGACACCGGGGAGCTGTTTTTT. Encoded protein: CASSDGTGDTGELFF.

The chain combines TRBV7-9 with TRBJ2-3, with TRBD1 matching over 7 bases. Germline V gene sequence: CDR1 SEHNR, CDR2 FQNEAQ (reference sequence). The CDR3 loop spans 15 amino acids. V shed 3 bases and J 0 bases; nucleotides not matched to a gene: 3. The CDR3 loop is CASSLGQSSTDTQYF. The DNA of the CDR3 is TGTGCCAGCAGCTTGGGACAGTCAAGCACAGATACGCAGTATTTT. Full variable domain (remainder filled in from reference TRBV7-9 and TRBJ2-3): DTGVSQNPRHKITKRGQNVTFRCDPISEHNRLYWYRQTLGQGPEFLTYFQNEAQLEKSRLLSDRFSAERPKGSFSTLEIQRTEQGDSAMYLCASSLGQSSTDTQYFGPGTRLTVL.

The rearrangement links TRBV29-1 to TRBJ1-1; a possible D gene is TRBD1 (6 bases). Germline CDR1 and CDR2: SQVTM and ANQGSEA. V was cut by 2 bases and J by 0 bases, with 10 bases left in between. The CDR3 sequence is 14 residues long. DNA for the CDR3: TGCAGCGTTGAAACAACAGGGCTGAACACTGAAGCTTTCTTT. This encodes CSVETTGLNTEAFF.

The chain combines TRBV7-9 with TRBJ1-2; possible D gene TRBD1, 6 bases. CDR3 length: 14 amino acids. The V end was cut by 3 bases, the J end by 4 bases, with 12 bases between. The V gene's germline CDR1 is SEHNR and CDR2 FQNEAQ (reference sequence). CDR3 loop: CASSFSGGGYGYTF. The CDR3 DNA reads TGTGCCAGCAGCTTTTCGGGGGGCGGCTATGGCTACACCTTC.

This chain uses TRBV15 with TRBJ2-7; maybe TRBD2 (6 bases). The germline V gene has CDR1 LNHNV and CDR2 YYDKDF (reference sequence). This CDR3 region has 16 residues. V gave up 0 bases and J gave up 1 base, with 13 bases separating them. The CDR3 loop reads CATSRDMWGLSYEQYF. The CDR3 DNA follows: TGTGCCACCAGCAGAGATATGTGGGGACTTTCCTACGAGCAGTACTTC.

This clone was counted only a few times. The rearrangement links TRBV19 to TRBJ2-3, with 9 bases lining up with TRBD1. CDR3 size: 15 residues. Germline CDR1 LNHDA, CDR2 SQIVND (reference sequence). V lost 4 bases and J lost 3; bases outside the gene matches: 5. CDR3 nucleotide sequence: TGTGCCAGTAGTACTTCGGACAGGGGAACAGATACGCAGTATTTT. Translation gives CASSTSDRGTDTQYF. Filled out from reference TRBV19 and TRBJ2-3, the complete variable domain reads DGGITQSPKYLFRKEGQNVTLSCEQNLNHDAMYWYRQDPGQGLRLIYYSQIVNDFQKGDIAEGYSVSREKKESFPLTVTSAQKNPTAFYLCASSTSDRGTDTQYFGPGTRLTVL.

This clone has a handful of counts. V usage is TRBV15 and J usage is TRBJ1-5, with D perhaps TRBD1 (5 bases). The germline V and J ends were trimmed by 0 bases and 9 bases, with 15 bases remaining between them. CDR3 length: 15 residues. The germline V gene has CDR1 LNHNV and CDR2 YYDKDF (reference sequence). The DNA for the CDR3 is TGTGCCACCAGCAGAGATGGGACCCGCGGAGGGCCCCAGCATTTT. Its protein is CATSRDGTRGGPQHF.

In its sample, this clone was seen a few times. The chain joins TRBV14 to TRBJ2-5, with 11 bases lining up with TRBD1. V lost 1 base and J lost 5; bases outside the gene matches: 3. CDR3 length equals 15 residues. In germline, CDR1 is SGHDN, CDR2 FVKESK. The CDR3 DNA follows: TGTGCCAGCAGCCAAGGGACAGGGGGCGGTGAGACCCAGTACTTC. Protein product: CASSQGTGGGETQYF.

The V and J genes are TRBV2 and TRBJ1-6, with D perhaps TRBD1 (6 bases). The CDR3 has 15 amino acids. Germline V gene lookup returns CDR1 SNHLY and CDR2 FYNNEI. Trimming pared 6 bases from V and 5 bases from J, leaving 14 bases between. In DNA, the CDR3 is TGTGCCAGCAGAGCGGAACAGGGAAATAATTCACCCCTCCACTTT. Translated: CASRAEQGNNSPLHF.

The chain uses TRBV9 and TRBJ1-5; maybe TRBD1 (6 bases). V gave up 0 bases and J gave up 1 base, with 8 bases separating them. The CDR3 extends over 15 amino acids. Germline V lookup: CDR1 SGDLS, CDR2 YYNGEE. CDR3: CASSVGTASNQPQHF. The CDR3 DNA is TGTGCCAGCAGCGTAGGGACAGCAAGCAATCAGCCCCAGCATTTT. The full variable domain, its missing parts supplied by reference TRBV9 and TRBJ1-5, is DSGVTQTPKHLITATGQRVTLRCSPRSGDLSVYWYQQSLDQGLQFLIQYYNGEERAKGNILERFSAQQFPDLHSELNLSSLELGDSALYFCASSVGTASNQPQHFGDGTRLSIL.

The genes are TRBV9 and TRBJ2-1; possibly TRBD2 for D (5 bases). The CDR3 sequence is 12 residues long. V was clipped by 3 bases and J by 9 bases, with 10 bases between them. Germline-derived CDR1 and CDR2 are SGDLS and YYNGEE. The CDR3 here is CASSDAGIEQFF. DNA of the CDR3: TGTGCCAGCAGCGACGCGGGCATTGAGCAGTTCTTC.

This clone was seen more than once but under ten times. The chain couples TRBV12-5 to TRBJ1-1; D gene unclear. The CDR3 extends over 14 amino acids. Germline loops: CDR1 LGHNT, CDR2 FRNRAP. The V end lost 7 bases, the J end lost 2 bases, and 14 bases lay between the germline ends. The CDR3 sequence is CASAPPLGNTEAFF. CDR3 DNA: TGTGCTAGTGCCCCCCCCTTGGGTAACACTGAAGCTTTCTTT.

The V call is TRBV15, the J call TRBJ1-1; weak D call: TRBD1 (6 bases). The V gene lost 2 bases and the J gene lost 6 bases, with 7 bases spanning the gap. CDR3 length: 12 residues. The germline V gene encodes CDR1 LNHNV and CDR2 YYDKDF (reference sequence). The CDR3 nucleotides are TGTGCCACCAGCAGATACAGGGCTGAAGCTTTCTTT. Translating gives CATSRYRAEAFF. The full variable domain, rest sourced from reference TRBV15 and TRBJ1-1, is DAMVIQNPRYQVTQFGKPVTLSCSQTLNHNVMYWYQQKSSQAPKLLFHYYDKDFNNEADTPDNFQSRRPNTSFCFLDIRSPGLGDTAMYLCATSRYRAEAFFGQGTRLTVV.

The CDR3 is CASSPPGGSAYGYTF. The CDR3 nucleotides read TGTGCCAGCAGCCCACCGGGAGGGAGTGCCTATGGCTACACCTTC. The rearrangement uses TRBV7-9 and TRBJ1-2; D ambiguous. Trimming pared 5 bases from V and 4 bases from J, leaving 17 bases between. This CDR3 has 15 residues. Germline CDR1 SEHNR, CDR2 FQNEAQ (reference sequence). Full variable domain (outside the CDR3, taken from reference TRBV7-9 and TRBJ1-2): DTGVSQNPRHKITKRGQNVTFRCDPISEHNRLYWYRQTLGQGPEFLTYFQNEAQLEKSRLLSDRFSAERPKGSFSTLEIQRTEQGDSAMYLCASSPPGGSAYGYTFGSGTRLTVV.